The 2 T cell receptor beta chains below all came from one sample that was sequenced in a study of blood T cells in healthy people across ages. The use of a sample-barcoded 5' primer and a J-beta primer mix characterized a second PCR of roughly 6 to 11 cycles. MiXCR was run by TCRdb on the 5' RACE reads, yielding one entry per CDR3 protein. The table shows 1.5 million to 2 million distinct CDR3 sequences, with approximately 30% occurring only once. The source material was blood. These receptor sequences come from a woman younger than 45 in good health.

The CDR3 loop is CSARGQGPNYGYTF. The CDR3 DNA reads as TGCAGTGCTAGAGGGCAGGGCCCTAACTATGGCTACACCTTC. The chain uses TRBV20-1 and TRBJ1-2; a possible D gene is TRBD1 (5 bases). The V end was cut by 1 base, the J end by 0 bases, with 9 bases between. This CDR3 is built from 14 residues. Germline-derived CDR1 and CDR2 are DFQATT and SNEGSKA (reference sequence).

This clonotype has a handful of counts. The chain has TRBV27 and TRBJ2-7; D is unresolved. V was trimmed by 1 base and J by 7 bases, leaving 11 bases between them. CDR3 length equals 13 residues. CDR1 and CDR2 (germline): MNHEY, SMNVEV (reference sequence). The CDR3 reads CASSLYQDAEQYF. In DNA form, the CDR3 reads TGTGCCAGCAGTTTATATCAGGACGCTGAGCAGTACTTC.